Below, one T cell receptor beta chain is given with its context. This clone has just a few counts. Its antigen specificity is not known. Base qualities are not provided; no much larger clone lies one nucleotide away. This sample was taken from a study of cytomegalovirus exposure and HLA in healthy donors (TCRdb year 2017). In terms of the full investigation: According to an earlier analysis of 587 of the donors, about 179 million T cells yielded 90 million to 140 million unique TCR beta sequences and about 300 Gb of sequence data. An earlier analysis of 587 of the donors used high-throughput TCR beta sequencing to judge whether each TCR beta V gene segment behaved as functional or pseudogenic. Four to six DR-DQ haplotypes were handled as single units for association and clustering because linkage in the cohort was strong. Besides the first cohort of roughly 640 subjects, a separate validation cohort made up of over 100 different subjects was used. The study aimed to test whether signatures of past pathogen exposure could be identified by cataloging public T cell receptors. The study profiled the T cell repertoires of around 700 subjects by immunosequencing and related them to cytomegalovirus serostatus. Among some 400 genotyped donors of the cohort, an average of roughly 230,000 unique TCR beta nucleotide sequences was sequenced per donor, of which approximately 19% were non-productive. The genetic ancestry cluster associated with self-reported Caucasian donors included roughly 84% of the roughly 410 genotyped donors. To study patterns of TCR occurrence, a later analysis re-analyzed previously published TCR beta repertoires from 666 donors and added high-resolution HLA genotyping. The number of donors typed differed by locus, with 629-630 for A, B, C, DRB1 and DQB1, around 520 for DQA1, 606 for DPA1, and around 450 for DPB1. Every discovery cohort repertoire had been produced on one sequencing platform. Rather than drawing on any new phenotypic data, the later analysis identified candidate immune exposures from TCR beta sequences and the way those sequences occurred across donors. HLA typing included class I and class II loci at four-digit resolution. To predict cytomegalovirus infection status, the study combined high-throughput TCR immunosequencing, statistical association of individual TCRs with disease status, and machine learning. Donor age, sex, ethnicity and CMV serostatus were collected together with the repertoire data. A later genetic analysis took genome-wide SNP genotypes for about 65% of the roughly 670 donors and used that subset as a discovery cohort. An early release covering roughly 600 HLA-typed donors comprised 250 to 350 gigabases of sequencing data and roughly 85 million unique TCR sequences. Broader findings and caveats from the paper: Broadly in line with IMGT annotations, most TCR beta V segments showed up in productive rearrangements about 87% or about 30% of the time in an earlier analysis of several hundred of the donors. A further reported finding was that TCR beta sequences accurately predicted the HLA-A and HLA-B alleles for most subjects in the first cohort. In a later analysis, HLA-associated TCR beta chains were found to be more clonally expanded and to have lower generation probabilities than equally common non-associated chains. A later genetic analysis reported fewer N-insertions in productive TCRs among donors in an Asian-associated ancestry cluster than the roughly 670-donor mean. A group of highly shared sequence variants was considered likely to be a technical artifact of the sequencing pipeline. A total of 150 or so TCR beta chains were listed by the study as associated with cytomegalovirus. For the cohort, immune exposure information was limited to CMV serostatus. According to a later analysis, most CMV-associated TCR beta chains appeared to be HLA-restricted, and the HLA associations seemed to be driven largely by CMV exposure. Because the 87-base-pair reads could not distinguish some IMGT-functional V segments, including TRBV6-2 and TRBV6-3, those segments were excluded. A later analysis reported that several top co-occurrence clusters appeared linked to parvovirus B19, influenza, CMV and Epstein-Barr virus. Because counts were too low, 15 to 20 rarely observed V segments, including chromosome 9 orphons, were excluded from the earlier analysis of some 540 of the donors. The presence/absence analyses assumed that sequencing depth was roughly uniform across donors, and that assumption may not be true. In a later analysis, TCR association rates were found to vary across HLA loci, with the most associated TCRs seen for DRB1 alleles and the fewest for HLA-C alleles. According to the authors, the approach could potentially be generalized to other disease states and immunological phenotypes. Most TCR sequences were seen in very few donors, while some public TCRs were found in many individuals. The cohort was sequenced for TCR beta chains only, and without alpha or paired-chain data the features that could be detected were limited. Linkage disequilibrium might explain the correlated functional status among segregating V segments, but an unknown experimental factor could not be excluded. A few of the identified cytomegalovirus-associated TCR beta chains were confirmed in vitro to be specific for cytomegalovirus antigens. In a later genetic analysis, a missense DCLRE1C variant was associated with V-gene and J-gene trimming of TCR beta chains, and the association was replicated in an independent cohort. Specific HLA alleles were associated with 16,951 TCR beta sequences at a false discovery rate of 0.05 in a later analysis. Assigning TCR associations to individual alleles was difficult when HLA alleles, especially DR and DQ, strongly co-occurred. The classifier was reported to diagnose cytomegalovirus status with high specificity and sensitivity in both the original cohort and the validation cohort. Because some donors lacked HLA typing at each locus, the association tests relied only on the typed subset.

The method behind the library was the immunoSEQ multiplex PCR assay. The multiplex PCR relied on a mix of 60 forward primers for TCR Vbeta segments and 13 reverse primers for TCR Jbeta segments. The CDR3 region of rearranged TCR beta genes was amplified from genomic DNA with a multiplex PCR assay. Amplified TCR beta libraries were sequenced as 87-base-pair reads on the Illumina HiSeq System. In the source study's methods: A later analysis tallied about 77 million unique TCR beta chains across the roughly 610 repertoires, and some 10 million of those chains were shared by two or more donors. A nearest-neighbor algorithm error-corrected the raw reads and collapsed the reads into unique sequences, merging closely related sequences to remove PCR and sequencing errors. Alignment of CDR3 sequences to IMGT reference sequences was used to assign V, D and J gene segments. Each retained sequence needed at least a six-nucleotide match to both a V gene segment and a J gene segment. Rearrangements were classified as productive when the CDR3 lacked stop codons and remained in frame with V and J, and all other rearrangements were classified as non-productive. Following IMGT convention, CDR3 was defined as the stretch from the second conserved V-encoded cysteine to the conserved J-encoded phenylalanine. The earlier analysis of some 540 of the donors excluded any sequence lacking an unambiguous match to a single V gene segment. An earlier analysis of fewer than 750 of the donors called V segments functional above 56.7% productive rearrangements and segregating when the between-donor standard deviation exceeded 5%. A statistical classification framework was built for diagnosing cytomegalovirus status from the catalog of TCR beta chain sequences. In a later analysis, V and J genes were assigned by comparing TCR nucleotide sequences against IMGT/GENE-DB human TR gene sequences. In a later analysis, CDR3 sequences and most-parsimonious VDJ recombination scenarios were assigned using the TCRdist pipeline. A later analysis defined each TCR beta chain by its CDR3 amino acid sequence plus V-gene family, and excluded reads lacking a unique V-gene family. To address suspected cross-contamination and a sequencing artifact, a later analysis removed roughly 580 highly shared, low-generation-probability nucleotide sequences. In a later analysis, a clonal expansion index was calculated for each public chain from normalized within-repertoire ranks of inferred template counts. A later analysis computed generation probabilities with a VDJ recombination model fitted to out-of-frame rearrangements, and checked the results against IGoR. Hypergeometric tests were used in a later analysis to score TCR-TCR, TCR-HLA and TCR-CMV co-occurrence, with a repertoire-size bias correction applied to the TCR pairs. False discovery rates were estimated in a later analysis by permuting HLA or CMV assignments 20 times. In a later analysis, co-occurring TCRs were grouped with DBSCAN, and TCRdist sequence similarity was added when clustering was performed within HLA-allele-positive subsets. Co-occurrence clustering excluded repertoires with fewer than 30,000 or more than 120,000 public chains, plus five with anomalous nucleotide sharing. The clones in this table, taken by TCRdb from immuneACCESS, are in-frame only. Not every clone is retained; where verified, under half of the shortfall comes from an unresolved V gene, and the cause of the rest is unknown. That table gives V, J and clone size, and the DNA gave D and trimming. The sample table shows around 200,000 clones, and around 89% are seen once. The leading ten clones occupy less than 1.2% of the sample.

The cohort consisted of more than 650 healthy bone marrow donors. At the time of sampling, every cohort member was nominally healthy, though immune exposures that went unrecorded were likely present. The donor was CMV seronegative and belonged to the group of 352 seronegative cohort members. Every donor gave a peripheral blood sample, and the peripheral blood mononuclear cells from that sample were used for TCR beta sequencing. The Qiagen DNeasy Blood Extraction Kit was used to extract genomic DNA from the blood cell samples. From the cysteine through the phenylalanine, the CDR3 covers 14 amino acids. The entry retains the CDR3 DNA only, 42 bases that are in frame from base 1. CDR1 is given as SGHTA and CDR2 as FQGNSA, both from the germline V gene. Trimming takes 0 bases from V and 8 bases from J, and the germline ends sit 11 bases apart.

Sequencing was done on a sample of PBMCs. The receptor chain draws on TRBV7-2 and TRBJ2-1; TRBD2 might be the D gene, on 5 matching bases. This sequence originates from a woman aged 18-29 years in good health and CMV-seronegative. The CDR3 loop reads CASSLAGSSDEQFF. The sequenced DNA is TGTGCCAGCAGCTTAGCTGGGAGTTCAGATGAGCAGTTCTTC.